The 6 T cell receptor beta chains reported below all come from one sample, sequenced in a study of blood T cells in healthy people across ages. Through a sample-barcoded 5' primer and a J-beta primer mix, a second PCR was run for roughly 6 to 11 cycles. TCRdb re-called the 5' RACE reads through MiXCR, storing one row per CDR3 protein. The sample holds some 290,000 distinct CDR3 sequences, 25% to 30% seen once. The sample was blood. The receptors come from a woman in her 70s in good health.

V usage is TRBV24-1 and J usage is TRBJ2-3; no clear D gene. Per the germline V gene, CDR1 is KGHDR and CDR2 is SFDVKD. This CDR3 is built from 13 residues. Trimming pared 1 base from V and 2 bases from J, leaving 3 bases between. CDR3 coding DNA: TGTGCCACCAGTGATTTCTCCACAGATACGCAGTATTTT. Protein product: CATSDFSTDTQYF.

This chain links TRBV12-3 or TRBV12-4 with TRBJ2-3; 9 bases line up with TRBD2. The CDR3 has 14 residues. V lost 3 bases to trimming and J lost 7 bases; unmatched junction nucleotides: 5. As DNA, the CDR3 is TGTGCCAGCAGTTTCGGCGGGAGGGAAAATACGCAGTATTTT. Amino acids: CASSFGGRENTQYF.

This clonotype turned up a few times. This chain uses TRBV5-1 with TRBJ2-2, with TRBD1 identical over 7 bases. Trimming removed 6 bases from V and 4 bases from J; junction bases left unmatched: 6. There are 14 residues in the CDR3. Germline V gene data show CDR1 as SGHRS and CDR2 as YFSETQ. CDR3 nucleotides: TGCGCCAGCACCTCGGCAGGGGGCACCGGGGAGCTGTTTTTT. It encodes CASTSAGGTGELFF.

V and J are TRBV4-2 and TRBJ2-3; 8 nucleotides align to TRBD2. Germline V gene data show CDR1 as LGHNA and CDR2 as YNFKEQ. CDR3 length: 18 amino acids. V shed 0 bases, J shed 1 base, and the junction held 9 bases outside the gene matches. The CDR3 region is CASSQEVGGGPGTDTQYF. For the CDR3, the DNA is TGTGCCAGCAGCCAAGAAGTTGGCGGGGGGCCAGGCACAGATACGCAGTATTTT.

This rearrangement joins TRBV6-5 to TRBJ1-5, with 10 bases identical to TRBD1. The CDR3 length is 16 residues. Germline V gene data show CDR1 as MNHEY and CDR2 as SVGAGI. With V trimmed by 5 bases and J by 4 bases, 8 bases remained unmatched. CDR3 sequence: CASSHLRDRGNQPQHF. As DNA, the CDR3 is TGTGCCAGCAGTCACTTAAGGGACAGGGGTAATCAGCCCCAGCATTTT.

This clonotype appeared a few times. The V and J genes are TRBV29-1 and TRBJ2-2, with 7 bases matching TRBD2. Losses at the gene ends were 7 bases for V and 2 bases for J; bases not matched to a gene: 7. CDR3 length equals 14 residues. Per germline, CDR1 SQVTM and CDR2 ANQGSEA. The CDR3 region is CSAHLAANTGELFF. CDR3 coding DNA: TGCAGCGCTCATCTAGCGGCCAACACCGGGGAGCTGTTTTTT.